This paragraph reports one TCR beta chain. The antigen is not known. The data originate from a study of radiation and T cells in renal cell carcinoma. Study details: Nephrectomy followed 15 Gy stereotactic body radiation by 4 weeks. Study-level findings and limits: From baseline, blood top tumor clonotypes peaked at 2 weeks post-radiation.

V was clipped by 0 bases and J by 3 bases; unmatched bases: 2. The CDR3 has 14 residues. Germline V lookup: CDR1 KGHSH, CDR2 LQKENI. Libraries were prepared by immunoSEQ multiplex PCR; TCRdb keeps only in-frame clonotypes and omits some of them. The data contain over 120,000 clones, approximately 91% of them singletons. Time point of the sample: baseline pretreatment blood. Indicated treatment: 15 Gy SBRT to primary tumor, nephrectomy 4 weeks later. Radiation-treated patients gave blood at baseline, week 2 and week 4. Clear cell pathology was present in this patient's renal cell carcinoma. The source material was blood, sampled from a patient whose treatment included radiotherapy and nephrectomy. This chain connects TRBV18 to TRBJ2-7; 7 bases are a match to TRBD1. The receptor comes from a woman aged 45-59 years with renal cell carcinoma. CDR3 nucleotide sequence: TGTGCCAGCTCACCACCGACAGGGATCTACGAGCAGTACTTC. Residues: CASSPPTGIYEQYF.